This TCR beta chain was captured in a study of blood T cells in healthy people across ages. With a J-beta primer mix and a sample-barcoded 5' primer, a second PCR ran 7 to 11 cycles. One entry per CDR3 protein, called by TCRdb with MiXCR from the 5' RACE reads. The sample records 1.5 million to 2 million distinct CDR3 sequences, about 50% being singletons. CDR1 and CDR2 (germline): KGHDR, SFDVKD. This CDR3 has 15 residues. J was trimmed by 4 bases and V by 7 bases; bases with no gene match: 10. The chain combines TRBV24-1 with TRBJ1-1; 8 bases align to TRBD1. What was sequenced was blood. This sequence originates from a woman aged 40 to 49 in good health. The CDR3 coding sequence is TGTGCCACCAGGGCGACAGGGGTGTGGGGCACTGAAGCTTTCTTT. Its translation is CATRATGVWGTEAFF.